This T cell receptor (beta chain) was captured in a study of blood T cell repertoires in COVID-19. Study information: The samples span acute and convalescent COVID-19 from the United States, Italy and Spain. Nucleic acid was either cDNA or gDNA, and it came from T cells, B-cell-depleted T cells, or PBMCs.

Clones were read by immunoSEQ multiplex PCR, and TCRdb kept only the in-frame ones, dropping some. The repertoire consists of 55,000 to 80,000 clones, with 74% occurring once and the leading ten covering about 30%. Trimming took off 3 bases at V and 4 bases at J, with 22 bases between the two ends. CDR1 is SGHNT and CDR2 is YYREEE in the germline V gene (reference sequence). The CDR3 loop spans 17 amino acids. This clone was seen a single time. The chain links TRBV5-4 to TRBJ1-2; tentative D call: TRBD1 (5 bases). The source material was peripheral blood. The sequence was obtained from a woman aged 80 or over with acute or convalescent COVID-19. The CDR3 loop is CASSSELRPGPFYGYTF. In DNA form, the CDR3 reads TGTGCCAGCAGCTCCGAACTACGACCAGGGCCGTTCTATGGCTACACCTTC. The full variable domain, rest sourced from reference TRBV5-4 and TRBJ1-2, is ETGVTQSPTHLIKTRGQQVTLRCSSQSGHNTVSWYQQALGQGPQFIFQYYREEENGRGNFPPRFSGLQFPNYSSELNVNALELDDSALYLCASSSELRPGPFYGYTFGSGTRLTVV.